This TCR beta chain derives from a study of tumor-infiltrating lymphocytes in primary liver carcinoma. Comments on this clonotype: The CDR3 ends on some other residue instead of the conserved phenylalanine or tryptophan, so this is likely a read error.

Joint extraction of RNA and DNA used about 17-30 mg of bulk tissue that was unsorted. Using a constant-region primer together with ProtoScript II reverse transcriptase, TCR beta cDNA was made from about 500 ng of total RNA. ARM-PCR, slightly modified, supplied the TCR beta libraries through three nested multiplex PCR rounds. Via MiXCR, TCRdb re-called the multiplex PCR reads, giving one row per CDR3 protein. The sample contains 95,000 to 100,000 distinct CDR3 sequences, around two thirds of which appear only once. This receptor was identified in a woman in her sixties or seventies with primary liver carcinoma and hepatitis B virus infection. Material: liver tumor tissue from sampling region 2. Regarding subset: tumor region T2, inferior pole.

The CDR3 sequence is CASGESRTGGFEQYI. In DNA form, the CDR3 reads TGTGCCAGCGGTGAATCAAGGACAGGGGGCTTCGAGCAGTACATC. The rearrangement links TRBV6-1 to TRBJ2-7; 11 bases fit TRBD1. Per the germline V gene, CDR1 is MNHNS and CDR2 is SASEGT. This CDR3 is built from 15 residues.